These 17 T cell receptor beta chains originate from one sample sequenced in a study of CD8+ T cells in alopecia areata (dated 2018 in TCRdb). The treatment or condition label corresponds to: oral pan-JAK inhibitor, 5-10 mg twice daily. Library preparation was by the immunoSEQ multiplex PCR assay. For TCR sequencing, RNA was extracted from every sample and reverse transcribed into cDNA to serve as template. This immuneACCESS table, as held by TCRdb, lists in-frame sequences with V and J called but not all clones. Of the missing ones, under half trace to an unresolved V gene in checked studies; the others have no known cause. A total of 95,000 to 110,000 clones appear in this sample, 85% to 90% of them only once. The biggest ten clones account for approximately 12% of the sample. Sequencing was performed on CD8+ T cells sorted from blood, taken between weeks 30 and 35, from a patient treated with tofacitinib. Source of these receptors: a human donor with alopecia areata.

This chain joins TRBV19 and TRBJ2-1; D call uncertain. Germline V gene sequence: CDR1 LNHDA, CDR2 SQIVND (reference sequence). The V and J ends lost 5 bases and 2 bases respectively, with 7 bases between them. There are 13 residues in the CDR3. The CDR3 sequence: CASSAETYNEQFF. The CDR3 DNA is TGTGCCAGTAGTGCGGAGACCTACAATGAGCAGTTCTTC.

The genes are TRBV9 and TRBJ1-3; D may be TRBD1 (5 bases). The CDR3 length is 16 residues. In germline, CDR1 is SGDLS, CDR2 YYNGEE. Trimming cost V 4 bases and J 0 bases, with 14 bases left between them. CDR3 DNA sequence: TGTGCCAGCAGCCCCTGGGGGGACCACTCTGGAAACACCATATATTTT. It codes for CASSPWGDHSGNTIYF.

The chain carries TRBV15 and TRBJ2-3; D might be TRBD1 or TRBD2, each matching 6 bases. Between the trimmed V and J ends, which lost 4 bases and 1 base, there was a span of 18 bases. Germline V gene sequence: CDR1 LNHNV, CDR2 YYDKDF (reference sequence). This CDR3 comprises 17 residues. CDR3 region: CATSKPSGASGTDTQYF. CDR3 sequence (DNA): TGTGCCACCAGCAAACCTTCGGGGGCCTCAGGCACAGATACGCAGTATTTT. The full variable domain, with the rest looked up from reference TRBV15 and TRBJ2-3, is DAMVIQNPRYQVTQFGKPVTLSCSQTLNHNVMYWYQQKSSQAPKLLFHYYDKDFNNEADTPDNFQSRRPNTSFCFLDIRSPGLGDTAMYLCATSKPSGASGTDTQYFGPGTRLTVL.

This chain uses TRBV7-8 with TRBJ2-7; D is undetermined. The CDR3 sequence is 16 residues long. Germline V gene sequence: CDR1 SGHVS, CDR2 FQNEAQ. V lost 5 bases and J 7 bases, leaving 24 bases between the germline ends. The CDR3 DNA sequence: TGTGCCAGCAGCACCCACCCCCACAGTATGTACGAGGAGCAGTACTTC. Amino acid sequence: CASSTHPHSMYEEQYF.

V and J are TRBV5-1 and TRBJ2-7, with D perhaps matching TRBD1 (5 bases). V was shortened by 4 bases and J by 5 bases, with 10 bases between the two germline ends. CDR3 length: 12 residues. Looked up from germline, CDR1 is SGHRS and CDR2 is YFSETQ. Here the CDR3 reads CASSPKGNEQYF. For the CDR3, the DNA is TGCGCCAGCAGCCCAAAGGGGAACGAGCAGTACTTC.

The V gene is TRBV5-1, the J gene TRBJ1-1, with D possibly matching TRBD1 (6 bases). The CDR3 is 17 residues long. Germline V gene data show CDR1 as SGHRS and CDR2 as YFSETQ. V was pared by 4 bases and J by 2 bases, with 21 bases between. The chain's CDR3 is CASSPWPATGANTEAFF. The DNA of the CDR3 is TGCGCCAGCAGCCCATGGCCGGCGACGGGGGCTAACACTGAAGCTTTCTTT.

As concerns this clone: The same CDR3 arises from other DNA sequences in this sample as well. This chain connects TRBV2 to TRBJ2-7, with a tentative D call TRBD2 (5 bases). This CDR3 contains 11 residues. The germline CDR1 and CDR2 sequences are SNHLY and FYNNEI. The V and J ends lost 6 bases and 2 bases respectively, with 5 bases between them. CDR3 protein: CASREAYEQYF. CDR3 nucleotide sequence: TGTGCCAGCAGGGAGGCCTACGAGCAGTACTTC.

The CDR3 loop is CSVNEGNEQFF. The CDR3 DNA follows: TGCAGCGTTAACGAGGGCAATGAGCAGTTCTTC. The rearrangement uses TRBV29-1 and TRBJ2-1; possibly TRBD2 for D (5 bases). V was cut by 5 bases and J by 6 bases, with 8 bases left in between. CDR1 and CDR2 (germline): SQVTM, ANQGSEA. The CDR3 loop spans 11 amino acids.

The V and J genes are TRBV10-3 and TRBJ2-7, with D tentatively TRBD2 (6 bases). Trimming cost V 6 bases and J 5 bases, with 14 bases left between them. The CDR3 totals 13 residues. In germline, CDR1 is ENHRY, CDR2 SYGVKD. CDR3 sequence: CAIRTDGSNEQYF. The CDR3 DNA reads as TGTGCCATCAGGACCGACGGGAGTAACGAGCAGTACTTC.

The chain recombines TRBV7-8 with TRBJ2-7; possible D gene TRBD1, 6 bases. The V and J ends lost 5 bases and 1 base respectively, with 9 bases between them. The CDR3 loop spans 13 amino acids. Germline V gene sequence: CDR1 SGHVS, CDR2 FQNEAQ. CDR3 coding DNA: TGTGCCAGCAGCATCGGACAGTCCTACGAGCAGTACTTC. Translation gives CASSIGQSYEQYF.

The genes are TRBV5-8 and TRBJ2-7; 7 bases align to TRBD1. Trimming cost V 1 base and J 3 bases; bases outside gene matches: 4. The CDR3 consists of 14 residues. CDR1 and CDR2 (germline): SGHTS, YDEGEE. The CDR3 region is CASSLQGEIYEQYF. The DNA of the CDR3 is TGTGCCAGCAGCTTGCAGGGGGAAATCTACGAGCAGTACTTC.

The chain couples TRBV27 to TRBJ2-5; D uncertain. The CDR3 has 15 amino acids. Germline V gene sequence: CDR1 MNHEY, CDR2 SMNVEV (reference sequence). The V and J ends lost 3 bases and 7 bases respectively, with 18 bases between them. The CDR3 protein is CASSFGGFSFGTQYF. Written as DNA, the CDR3 is TGTGCCAGCAGTTTCGGTGGTTTTTCATTCGGGACCCAGTACTTC.

The genes are TRBV29-1 and TRBJ1-1; 9 nucleotides agree with TRBD1. The CDR3 runs to 14 residues. CDR1 and CDR2 from the germline V gene are SQVTM and ANQGSEA. V shed 4 bases, J shed 1 base, and the junction held 4 bases outside the gene matches. DNA for the CDR3: TGCAGCGTTGGGGACAGGGCCCGGAACACTGAAGCTTTCTTT. It encodes CSVGDRARNTEAFF.

The chain carries TRBV7-9 and TRBJ2-3; 7 bases map to TRBD2. The CDR3 contains 17 residues. Germline values: CDR1 SEHNR, CDR2 FQNEAQ (reference sequence). V dropped 1 base and J dropped 4; count of bases not matched to a gene: 11. The CDR3 DNA is TGTGCCAGCAGCTTAGTCGTGGCGGGGAGGGGCGCAGATACGCAGTATTTT. This encodes CASSLVVAGRGADTQYF.

This chain uses TRBV29-1 with TRBJ2-2, with a possible D match to TRBD2 (6 bases). Per germline, CDR1 SQVTM and CDR2 ANQGSEA. Trimming took 1 base from V and 3 from J, leaving 18 bases between them. The CDR3 sequence is 17 residues long. CDR3 residues: CSVEGGGDGSDTGELFF. As DNA, the CDR3 is TGCAGCGTTGAAGGTGGTGGTGACGGGAGCGACACCGGGGAGCTGTTTTTT.

The chain joins TRBV2 to TRBJ2-4; 7 nucleotides match TRBD2. Germline lookup yields CDR1 SNHLY and CDR2 FYNNEI. V was pared by 2 bases and J by 0 bases, with 4 bases of the junction left unmatched. The CDR3 totals 16 residues. CDR3 coding DNA: TGTGCCAGCAGTGAATATCGGGGGGTAGCCAAAAACATTCAGTACTTC. Residues: CASSEYRGVAKNIQYF.

A remark on this clone: This sample also contains other DNA sequences that code for the same CDR3. CDR3 DNA: TGTGCCAGCAGCCCTCGAGGGCAGGGGGCTGCCAAAAACATTCAGTACTTC. This codes for CASSPRGQGAAKNIQYF. The V and J genes are TRBV13 and TRBJ2-4; 8 bases fit TRBD1. Losses at the gene ends were 5 bases for V and 1 base for J; bases not matched to a gene: 10. This CDR3 is built from 17 residues. Per germline, CDR1 PRHDT and CDR2 FYEKMQ (reference sequence).